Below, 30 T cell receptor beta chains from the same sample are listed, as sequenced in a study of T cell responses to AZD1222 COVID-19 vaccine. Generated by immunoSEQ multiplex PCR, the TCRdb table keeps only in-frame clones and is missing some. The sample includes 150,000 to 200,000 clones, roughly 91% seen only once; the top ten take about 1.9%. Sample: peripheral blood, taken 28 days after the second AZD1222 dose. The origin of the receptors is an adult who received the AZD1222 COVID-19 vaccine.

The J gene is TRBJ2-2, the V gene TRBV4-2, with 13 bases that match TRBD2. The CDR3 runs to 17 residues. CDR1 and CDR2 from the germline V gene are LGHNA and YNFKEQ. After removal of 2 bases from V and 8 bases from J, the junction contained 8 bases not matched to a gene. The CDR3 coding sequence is TGTGCCAGCAGCCAAAACCCGGGACTAGCGGGGTTAGGGGAGCTGTTTTTT. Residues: CASSQNPGLAGLGELFF.

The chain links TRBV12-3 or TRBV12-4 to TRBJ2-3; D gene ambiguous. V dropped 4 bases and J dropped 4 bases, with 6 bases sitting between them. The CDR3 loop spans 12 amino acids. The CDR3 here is CASSYRADTQYF. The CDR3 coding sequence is TGTGCCAGCAGTTATCGGGCAGATACGCAGTATTTT.

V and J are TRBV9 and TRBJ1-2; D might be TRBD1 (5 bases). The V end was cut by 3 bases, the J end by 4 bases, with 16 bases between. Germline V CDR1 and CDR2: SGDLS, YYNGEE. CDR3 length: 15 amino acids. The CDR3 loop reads CASSGQTVPSYGYTF. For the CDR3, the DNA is TGTGCCAGCAGCGGGCAGACAGTTCCCTCCTATGGCTACACCTTC.

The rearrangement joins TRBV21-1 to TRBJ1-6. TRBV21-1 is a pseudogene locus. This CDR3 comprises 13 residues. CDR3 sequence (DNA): TGTGCCAGCAGCAAGGGGGACGACGAGTCCCTCCACTTT. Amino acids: CASSKGDDESLHF.

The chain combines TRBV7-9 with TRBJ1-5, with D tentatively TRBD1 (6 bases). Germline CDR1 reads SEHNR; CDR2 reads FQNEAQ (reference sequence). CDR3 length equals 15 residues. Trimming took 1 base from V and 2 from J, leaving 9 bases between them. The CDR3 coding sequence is TGTGCCAGCAGCTTAGAACAGGGAGGCAATCAGCCCCAGCATTTT. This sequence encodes CASSLEQGGNQPQHF. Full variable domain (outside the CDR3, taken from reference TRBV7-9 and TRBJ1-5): DTGVSQNPRHKITKRGQNVTFRCDPISEHNRLYWYRQTLGQGPEFLTYFQNEAQLEKSRLLSDRFSAERPKGSFSTLEIQRTEQGDSAMYLCASSLEQGGNQPQHFGDGTRLSIL.

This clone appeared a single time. The CDR3 is CASSQDWAGGRVGETQYF. The CDR3 bases are TGCGCCAGCAGCCAAGATTGGGCGGGGGGGCGAGTGGGAGAGACCCAGTACTTC. This sequence joins TRBV4-3 and TRBJ2-5, with 9 bases identical to TRBD2. The length of the CDR3 is 18 residues. V lost 0 bases to trimming and J lost 4 bases; unmatched junction nucleotides: 12. Germline lookup yields CDR1 LGHNA and CDR2 YSLEER.

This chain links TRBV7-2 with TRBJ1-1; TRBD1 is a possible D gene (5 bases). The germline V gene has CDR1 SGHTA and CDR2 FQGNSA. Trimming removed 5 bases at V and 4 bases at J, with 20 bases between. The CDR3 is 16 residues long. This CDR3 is CASSPTGVGRSTEAFF. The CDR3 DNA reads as TGTGCCAGCAGCCCCACGGGGGTGGGGAGGAGCACTGAAGCTTTCTTT.

The CDR3 here is CASSMGRAGSGAFF. The CDR3 DNA reads as TGTGCCAGTAGTATGGGAAGGGCCGGTAGTGGAGCTTTCTTT. The chain is built from TRBV19 and TRBJ1-1, with D unresolved. V was pared by 3 bases and J by 10 bases, with 18 bases between. Germline V gene data show CDR1 as LNHDA and CDR2 as SQIVND (reference sequence). CDR3 size: 14 residues.

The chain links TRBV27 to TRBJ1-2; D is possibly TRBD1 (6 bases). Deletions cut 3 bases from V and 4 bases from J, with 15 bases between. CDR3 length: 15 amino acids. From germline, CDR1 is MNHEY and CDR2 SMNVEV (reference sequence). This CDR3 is CASSLQQGDFYGYTF. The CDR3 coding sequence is TGTGCCAGCAGTTTGCAACAGGGAGATTTCTATGGCTACACCTTC.

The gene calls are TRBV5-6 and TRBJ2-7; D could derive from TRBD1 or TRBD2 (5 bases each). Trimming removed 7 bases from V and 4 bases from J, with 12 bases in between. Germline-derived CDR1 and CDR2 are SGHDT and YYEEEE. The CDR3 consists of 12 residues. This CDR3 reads CASREWGYEQYF. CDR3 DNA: TGTGCCAGCCGAGAGTGGGGGTACGAGCAGTACTTC.

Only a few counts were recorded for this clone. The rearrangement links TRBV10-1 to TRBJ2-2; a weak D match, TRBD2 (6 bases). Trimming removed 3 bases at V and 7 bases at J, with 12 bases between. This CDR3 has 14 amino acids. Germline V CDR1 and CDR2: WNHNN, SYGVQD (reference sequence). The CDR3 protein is CASSDGGADGELFF. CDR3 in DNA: TGCGCCAGCAGTGACGGGGGAGCTGACGGGGAGCTGTTTTTT.

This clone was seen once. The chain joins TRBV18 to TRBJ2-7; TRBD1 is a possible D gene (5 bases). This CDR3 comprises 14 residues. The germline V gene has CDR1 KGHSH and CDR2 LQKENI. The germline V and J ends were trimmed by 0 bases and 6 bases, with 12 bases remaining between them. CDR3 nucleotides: TGTGCCAGCTCACCACCGGTCAGGGATGGCGAGCAGTACTTC. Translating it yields CASSPPVRDGEQYF.

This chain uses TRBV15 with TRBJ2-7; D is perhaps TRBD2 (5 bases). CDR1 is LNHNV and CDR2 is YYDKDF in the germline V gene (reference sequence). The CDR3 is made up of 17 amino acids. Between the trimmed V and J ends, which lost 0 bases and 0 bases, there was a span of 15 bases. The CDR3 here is CATSRDSWRNTSYEQYF. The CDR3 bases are TGTGCCACCAGCAGAGATTCTTGGAGGAATACCTCCTACGAGCAGTACTTC.

The CDR3 here is CASSPGLAGGKEKYF. The CDR3 DNA reads as TGTGCCAGCAGCCCGGGACTAGCGGGAGGCAAGGAGAAGTACTTC. This chain connects TRBV5-4 to TRBJ2-7; TRBD2 aligns across 15 bases. The V gene end was trimmed by 4 bases and the J gene end by 11 bases; junction bases not matched to a gene: 10. CDR3 size: 15 residues. Germline assignment: CDR1 SGHNT and CDR2 YYREEE (reference sequence).

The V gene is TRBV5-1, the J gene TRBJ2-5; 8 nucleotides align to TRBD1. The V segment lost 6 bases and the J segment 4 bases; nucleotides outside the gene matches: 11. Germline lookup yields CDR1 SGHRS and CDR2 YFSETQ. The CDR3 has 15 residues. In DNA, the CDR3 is TGCGCCAGCATGGGTTGGGGACAGGCGAGAGAGACCCAGTACTTC. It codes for CASMGWGQARETQYF.

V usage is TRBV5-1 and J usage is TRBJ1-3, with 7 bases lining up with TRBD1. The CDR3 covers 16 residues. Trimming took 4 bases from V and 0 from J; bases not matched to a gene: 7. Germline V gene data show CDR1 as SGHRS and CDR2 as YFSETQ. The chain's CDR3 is CASSQGGGNSGNTIYF. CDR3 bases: TGCGCCAGCAGCCAGGGGGGAGGAAACTCTGGAAACACCATATATTTT.

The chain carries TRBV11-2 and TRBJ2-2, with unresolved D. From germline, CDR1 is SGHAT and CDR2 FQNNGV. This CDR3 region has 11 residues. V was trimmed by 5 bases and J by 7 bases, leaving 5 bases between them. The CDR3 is CASSRLGELFF. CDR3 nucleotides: TGTGCCAGCAGCCGTCTCGGGGAGCTGTTTTTT. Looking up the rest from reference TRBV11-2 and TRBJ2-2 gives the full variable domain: EAGVAQSPRYKIIEKRQSVAFWCNPISGHATLYWYQQILGQGPKLLIQFQNNGVVDDSQLPKDRFSAERLKGVDSTLKIQPAKLEDSAVYLCASSRLGELFFGEGSRLTVL.

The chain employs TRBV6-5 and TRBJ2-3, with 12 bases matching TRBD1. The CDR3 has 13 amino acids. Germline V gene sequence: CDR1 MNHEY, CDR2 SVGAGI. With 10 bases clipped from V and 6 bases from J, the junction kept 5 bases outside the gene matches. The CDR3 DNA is TGTGCCACCGGGACAGGGGGCGTTGATACGCAGTATTTT. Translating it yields CATGTGGVDTQYF.

The CDR3 sequence is CASSFDSNTEAFF. The CDR3 region has the DNA TGTGCCAGCAGCTTTGACAGTAACACTGAAGCTTTCTTT. The chain couples TRBV3-1 (or the pseudogene TRBV3-2) to TRBJ1-1, with D possibly matching TRBD1 (5 bases). V gave up 5 bases and J gave up 2 bases, with 9 bases separating them. This CDR3 contains 13 residues. The germline gives CDR1 LGHDT, CDR2 YNNKEL (reference sequence).

The CDR3 DNA follows: TGTGCCAGCAGTTTTCGGCAGGATAATGAAAAACTGTTTTTT. This codes for CASSFRQDNEKLFF. The chain employs TRBV28 and TRBJ1-4, with D uncertain. Germline V gene sequence: CDR1 MDHEN, CDR2 SYDVKM. Trimming pared 3 bases from V and 4 bases from J, leaving 9 bases between. The CDR3 length is 14 residues.

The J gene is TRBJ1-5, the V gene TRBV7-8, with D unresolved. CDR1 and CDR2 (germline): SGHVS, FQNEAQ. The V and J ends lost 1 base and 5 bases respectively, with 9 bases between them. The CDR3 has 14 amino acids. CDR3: CASSLVTEDQPQHF. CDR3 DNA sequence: TGTGCCAGCAGCTTAGTTACAGAGGATCAGCCCCAGCATTTT. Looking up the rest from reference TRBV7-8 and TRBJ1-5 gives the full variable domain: GAGVSQSPRYKVAKRGQDVALRCDPISGHVSLFWYQQALGQGPEFLTYFQNEAQLDKSGLPSDRFFAERPEGSVSTLKIQRTQQEDSAVYLCASSLVTEDQPQHFGDGTRLSIL.

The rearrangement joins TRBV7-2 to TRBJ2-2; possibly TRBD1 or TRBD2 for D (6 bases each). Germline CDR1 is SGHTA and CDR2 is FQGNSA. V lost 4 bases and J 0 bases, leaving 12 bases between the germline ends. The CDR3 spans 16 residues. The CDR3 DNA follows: TGTGCCAGCAGCTCCGGGGGCGGGGCGAACACCGGGGAGCTGTTTTTT. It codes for CASSSGGGANTGELFF.

CDR3 DNA: TGCGCCAGCAGCCAACCCGACAGGGACACAGATACGCAGTATTTT. Its protein is CASSQPDRDTDTQYF. This chain links TRBV4-1 with TRBJ2-3, with TRBD1 identical over 7 bases. Germline CDR1 MGHRA, CDR2 YSYEKL. The CDR3 is made up of 15 amino acids. V gave up 2 bases and J gave up 2 bases; unmatched junction bases: 4.

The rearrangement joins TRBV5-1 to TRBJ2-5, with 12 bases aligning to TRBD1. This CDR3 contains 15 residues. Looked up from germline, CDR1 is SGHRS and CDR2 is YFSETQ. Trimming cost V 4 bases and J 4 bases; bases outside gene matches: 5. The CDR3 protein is CASSPGTGGGETQYF. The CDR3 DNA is TGCGCCAGCAGCCCCGGGACAGGGGGCGGAGAGACCCAGTACTTC.

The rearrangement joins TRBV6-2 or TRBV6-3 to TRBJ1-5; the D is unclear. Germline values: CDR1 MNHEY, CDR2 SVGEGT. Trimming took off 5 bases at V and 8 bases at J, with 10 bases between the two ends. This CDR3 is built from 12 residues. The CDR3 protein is CASSKTGKPQHF. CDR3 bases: TGTGCCAGCAGTAAAACGGGCAAGCCCCAGCATTTT.

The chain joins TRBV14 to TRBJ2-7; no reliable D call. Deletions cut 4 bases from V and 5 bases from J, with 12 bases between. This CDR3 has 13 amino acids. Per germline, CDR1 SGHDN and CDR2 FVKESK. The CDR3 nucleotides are TGTGCCAGCAGCCGATCCCCCAGTGACGAGCAGTACTTC. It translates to CASSRSPSDEQYF. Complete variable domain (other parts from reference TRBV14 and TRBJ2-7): EAGVTQFPSHSVIEKGQTVTLRCDPISGHDNLYWYRRVMGKEIKFLLHFVKESKQDESGMPNNRFLAERTGGTYSTLKVQPAELEDSGVYFCASSRSPSDEQYFGPGTRLTVT.

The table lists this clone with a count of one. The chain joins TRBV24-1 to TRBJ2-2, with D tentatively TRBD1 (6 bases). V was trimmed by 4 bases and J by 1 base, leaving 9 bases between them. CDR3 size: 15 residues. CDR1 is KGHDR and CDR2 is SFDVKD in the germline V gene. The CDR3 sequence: CATSDPDRNTGELFF. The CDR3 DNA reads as TGTGCCACCAGTGACCCGGACAGGAACACCGGGGAGCTGTTTTTT.

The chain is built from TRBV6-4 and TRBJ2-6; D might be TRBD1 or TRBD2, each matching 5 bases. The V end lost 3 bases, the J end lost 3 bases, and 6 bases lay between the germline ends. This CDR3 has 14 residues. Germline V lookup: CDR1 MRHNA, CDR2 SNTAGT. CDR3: CASSEGVGANVLTF. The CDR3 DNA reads TGTGCCAGCAGTGAGGGGGTTGGGGCCAACGTCCTGACTTTC.

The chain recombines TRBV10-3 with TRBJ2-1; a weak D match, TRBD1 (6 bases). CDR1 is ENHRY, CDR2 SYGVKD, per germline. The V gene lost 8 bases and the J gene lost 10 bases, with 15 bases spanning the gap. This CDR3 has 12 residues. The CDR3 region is CAIAAGAWEQFF. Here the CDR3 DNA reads TGTGCCATCGCGGCAGGGGCCTGGGAGCAGTTCTTC.

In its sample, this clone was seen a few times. The chain's CDR3 is CASSLVASGRGEQFF. The CDR3, as DNA: TGTGCCAGCAGCTTAGTTGCTAGCGGGCGGGGTGAGCAGTTCTTC. This chain links TRBV11-2 with TRBJ2-1, with TRBD2 identical over 8 bases. This CDR3 is built from 15 residues. The J segment lost 9 bases and the V segment lost 1 base, leaving 8 bases of the junction unmatched. Germline V CDR1 and CDR2: SGHAT, FQNNGV.